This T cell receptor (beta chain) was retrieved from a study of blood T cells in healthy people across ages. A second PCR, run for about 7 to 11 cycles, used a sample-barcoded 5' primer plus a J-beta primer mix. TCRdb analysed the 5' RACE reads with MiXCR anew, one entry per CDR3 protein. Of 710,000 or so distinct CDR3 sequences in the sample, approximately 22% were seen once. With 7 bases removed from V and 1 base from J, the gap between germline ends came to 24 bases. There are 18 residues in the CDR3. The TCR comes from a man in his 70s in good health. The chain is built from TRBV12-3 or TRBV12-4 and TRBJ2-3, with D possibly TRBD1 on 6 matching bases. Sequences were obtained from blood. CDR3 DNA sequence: TGTGCCAGCAAAGGCCCCACTTACAGGGCCTTAGGCACAGATACGCAGTATTTT. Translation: CASKGPTYRALGTDTQYF.